This TCR beta chain appears in the sequencing data of a study of PD-1 and CTLA-4 blockade in melanoma. TCRdb's copy holds only in-frame clones and misses some; the assay was immunoSEQ multiplex PCR. The data hold around 31,000 clones, with approximately 90% observed a single time. This clone appeared once. The CDR3 sequence is 15 residues long. The trim removed 5 bases at V and 4 bases at J, leaving 8 bases unmatched. Germline V CDR1 and CDR2: MNHEY, SMNVEV (reference sequence). This chain connects TRBV27 to TRBJ1-2, with TRBD1 matching over 9 bases. The starting material was CD8+ T cells from peripheral blood, obtained from a patient given anti-PD-1 treatment. The TCR was taken from a human donor with melanoma. CDR3 loop: CASSPGTGILYGYTF. CDR3 DNA: TGTGCCAGCAGTCCCGGGACAGGGATCCTCTATGGCTACACCTTC.